Listed here are 15 T cell receptor beta chains from one sample, sequenced in a study of T cell changes during pregnancy in multiple sclerosis. The protocol was immunoSEQ multiplex PCR, while the TCRdb copy is restricted to in-frame clones and leaves out a portion. The sample contains about 57,000 clones, about nine tenths of which appear only once. Sequenced here: peripheral blood, sampled after pregnancy. The receptor set was obtained from a female donor with multiple sclerosis, enrolled in a pregnancy study.

This chain uses TRBV9 with TRBJ2-1, with TRBD1 identical over 8 bases. The CDR3 spans 15 residues. V shed 4 bases, J shed 2 bases, and the junction held 5 bases outside the gene matches. Germline CDR1 reads SGDLS; CDR2 reads YYNGEE. The CDR3 sequence is CASSPSDRAYNEQFF. CDR3 nucleotide sequence: TGTGCCAGCAGCCCATCGGACAGGGCCTACAATGAGCAGTTCTTC.

This chain uses TRBV2 with TRBJ1-1, with 7 positions matching TRBD1. The junction had 8 bases not matched to a gene; V was cut back by 6 bases and J by 1 base. In germline, CDR1 is SNHLY, CDR2 FYNNEI. The CDR3 has 15 amino acids. For the CDR3, the DNA is TGTGCCAGCAGGCGGACAGGCCCCGGGAACACTGAAGCTTTCTTT. Encoded protein: CASRRTGPGNTEAFF.

The chain has TRBV5-1 and TRBJ2-1; 7 bases align to TRBD1. Trimming took 3 bases from V and 5 from J; bases not matched to a gene: 5. CDR1 and CDR2 (germline): SGHRS, YFSETQ. CDR3 length: 14 amino acids. In DNA, the CDR3 is TGCGCCAGCAGCTCTACAGGGGCAAACAATGAGCAGTTCTTC. This codes for CASSSTGANNEQFF.

The chain links TRBV7-2 to TRBJ2-4; D not resolved. The CDR3 runs to 17 residues. The V end was cut by 2 bases, the J end by 1 base, with 15 bases between. Germline-derived CDR1 and CDR2 are SGHTA and FQGNSA. The CDR3: CASSLFTSQVAKNIQYF. CDR3 bases: TGTGCCAGCAGCTTATTCACCAGCCAGGTGGCCAAAAACATTCAGTACTTC.

As DNA, the CDR3 is TGTGCCAGCAGCCGGGAAGGGAATCAGCCCCAGCATTTT. This translates into CASSREGNQPQHF. The chain recombines TRBV6-6 with TRBJ1-5; D remains unclear. The V end was cut by 6 bases, the J end by 4 bases, with 10 bases between. There are 13 residues in the CDR3. Germline V lookup: CDR1 MNHNY, CDR2 SVGAGI (reference sequence).

This sequence joins TRBV7-2 and TRBJ1-1, with no clear D. The CDR3 sequence is 13 residues long. Germline assignment: CDR1 SGHTA and CDR2 FQGNSA. Between the trimmed V and J ends, which lost 2 bases and 6 bases, there was a span of 10 bases. DNA for the CDR3: TGTGCCAGCAGCTTACCTCCCCCGTCTGAAGCTTTCTTT. This translates into CASSLPPPSEAFF. The full variable domain, in which reference TRBV7-2 and TRBJ1-1 provide the parts outside the CDR3, is GAGVSQSPSNKVTEKGKDVELRCDPISGHTALYWYRQSLGQGLEFLIYFQGNSAPDKSGLPSDRFSAERTGGSVSTLTIQRTQQEDSAVYLCASSLPPPSEAFFGQGTRLTVV.

The chain is built from TRBV19 and TRBJ2-1, with D maybe TRBD2 (6 bases). Germline assignment: CDR1 LNHDA and CDR2 SQIVND (reference sequence). The CDR3 extends over 16 amino acids. Trimming stripped 7 bases from V and 4 bases from J, with 20 bases between. The chain's CDR3 is CASTLGRGALYNEQFF. The CDR3 nucleotides read TGTGCCAGTACCCTAGGGCGGGGCGCTTTGTACAATGAGCAGTTCTTC.

This chain uses TRBV15 with TRBJ1-1; D is unclear. Germline CDR1 LNHNV, CDR2 YYDKDF (reference sequence). Trimming shortened V by 1 base and J by 0 bases, and 12 bases separated the two germline ends. The CDR3 runs 16 residues. CDR3 DNA: TGTGCCACCAGCAGAGGGGCCAGAGCCATGAACACTGAAGCTTTCTTT. This encodes CATSRGARAMNTEAFF. The full variable domain, its missing parts supplied by reference TRBV15 and TRBJ1-1, is DAMVIQNPRYQVTQFGKPVTLSCSQTLNHNVMYWYQQKSSQAPKLLFHYYDKDFNNEADTPDNFQSRRPNTSFCFLDIRSPGLGDTAMYLCATSRGARAMNTEAFFGQGTRLTVV.

The rearrangement links TRBV30 to TRBJ2-5; 9 bases agree with TRBD2. CDR3 length: 15 amino acids. Germline CDR1 and CDR2: GTSNPN and SVGIG (reference sequence). The ends lost 3 bases at V and 7 bases at J; junction bases unmatched: 12. The CDR3 sequence is CAWRRPSGGLGTQYF. DNA for the CDR3: TGTGCCTGGAGAAGGCCCAGCGGGGGGCTCGGGACCCAGTACTTC.

The rearrangement joins TRBV10-3 to TRBJ2-1, with a tentative D call TRBD2 (6 bases). This CDR3 comprises 16 residues. The germline V gene has CDR1 ENHRY and CDR2 SYGVKD. The V and J ends lost 10 bases and 0 bases respectively, with 19 bases between them. The chain's CDR3 is CATGTQDGSSYNEQFF. CDR3 sequence (DNA): TGTGCCACGGGTACCCAGGACGGGAGCTCCTACAATGAGCAGTTCTTC.

This clone has a single count. The chain uses TRBV4-1 and TRBJ2-1; D remains ambiguous. This CDR3 is built from 15 residues. Deletions cut 1 base from V and 6 bases from J, with 13 bases between. Germline assignment: CDR1 MGHRA and CDR2 YSYEKL. CDR3 coding DNA: TGCGCCAGCAGCCAAGGATCGAGGCCATTCAATGAGCAGTTCTTC. Amino acids: CASSQGSRPFNEQFF.

CDR3 region: CASHVTGASSYNSPLHF. The CDR3 bases are TGTGCCAGTCATGTTACAGGGGCGAGCTCCTATAATTCACCCCTCCACTTT. V and J are TRBV4-2 and TRBJ1-6; 7 nucleotides line up with TRBD1. This CDR3 region has 17 residues. CDR1 LGHNA and CDR2 YNFKEQ come from the germline V gene. J gave up 0 bases and V 9 bases, and 11 bases lay outside the gene matches.

This chain links TRBV27 with TRBJ2-7, with a possible D match to TRBD1 (6 bases). The germline V and J ends were trimmed by 5 bases and 6 bases, with 20 bases remaining between them. Germline V lookup: CDR1 MNHEY, CDR2 SMNVEV (reference sequence). The CDR3 has 15 residues. The CDR3 reads CASSLSSGDFLEQYF. CDR3 nucleotides: TGTGCCAGCAGTCTGTCCTCAGGGGATTTCCTCGAGCAGTACTTC.

This clone was counted once. The chain joins TRBV2 to TRBJ1-2, with 7 bases lining up with TRBD1. This CDR3 is built from 12 residues. Germline trimming cut 9 bases from V and 4 bases from J; bases unmatched to any gene: 5. The V gene's germline CDR1 is SNHLY and CDR2 FYNNEI. The CDR3 DNA follows: TGTGCCAGTTGGGGACAGACCTATGGCTACACCTTC. Its protein is CASWGQTYGYTF. The full variable domain, its missing parts supplied by reference TRBV2 and TRBJ1-2, is EPEVTQTPSHQVTQMGQEVILRCVPISNHLYFYWYRQILGQKVEFLVSFYNNEISEKSEIFDDQFSVERPDGSNFTLKIRSTKLEDSAMYFCASWGQTYGYTFGSGTRLTVV.

The rearrangement uses TRBV2 and TRBJ1-1, with D perhaps TRBD1 (6 bases). V was shortened by 10 bases and J by 4 bases, with 10 bases between the two germline ends. The CDR3 has 11 residues. Germline V gene data show CDR1 as SNHLY and CDR2 as FYNNEI. CDR3 DNA: TGTGCCATCGACAGGTCCACTGAAGCTTTCTTT. Translating it yields CAIDRSTEAFF.